This T cell receptor beta chain was profiled in a study of T cells in women clearing cervical HPV infection. Study results and limitations: TRBV6-7 relative abundance averaged approximately 0.1% in cases and 0.15% to 0.2% in controls.

This CDR3 has 15 residues. The germline gives CDR1 DFQATT, CDR2 SNEGSKA (reference sequence). Trimming cost V 5 bases and J 1 base, with 12 bases left between them. Turning to this clone: Antigen specificity is unknown. The read stops 3 residues short of the end of the CDR3; the missing end is completed from the germline J gene.

This table comes from immunoSEQ multiplex PCR, and its TCRdb copy is limited to in-frame clones, with some not included. This sample's table has 15,000 to 20,000 clones. The sequencing sample was made of blood buffy coat. This TCR was recovered from a woman aged 18 to 69 with a cervical HPV16 infection that either progressed to CIN3+ or cleared (not recorded which). The V call is TRBV20-1, the J call TRBJ1-6; a weak D match, TRBD1 (5 bases). CDR3 DNA, as far as it was read: TGCAGTGCTGAAGGGGAAAGGTCCTATAATTCACCC. Encoded protein: CSAEGERSYNSP. The whole CDR3 region reads CSAEGERSYNSPLHF.